This T cell receptor beta chain stems from a study of blood T cell repertoires in COVID-19. Whole-study context: Donors in the United States, Italy and Spain gave samples during acute or convalescent COVID-19. T cells, B-cell-depleted T cells, or PBMCs provided the cDNA or gDNA that served as material.

The CDR3 is made up of 13 amino acids. The V and J ends lost 4 bases and 3 bases respectively, with 9 bases between them. The germline CDR1 and CDR2 sequences are LGHDT and YNNKEL (reference sequence). This clone appeared a single time. In the original processing: It was from reference gene primer amplification that nucleated cell counts were estimated. The protocol was immunoSEQ multiplex PCR, while the TCRdb copy is restricted to in-frame clones and leaves out a portion. That table furnishes V, J and clone size, whereas the DNA furnished D and trimming. This sample carries about 410,000 clones, around 86% of them seen once, and the ten largest clones take roughly 1.4%.

Sequencing was performed on peripheral blood. This chain links TRBV3-1 (or the pseudogene TRBV3-2) with TRBJ2-5; unclear D gene. This clonotype was obtained from a woman in her 30s with active or convalescent COVID-19. In DNA, the CDR3 is TGTGCCAGCAGCCCCGACTGGGAAGAGACCCAGTACTTC. Protein: CASSPDWEETQYF.